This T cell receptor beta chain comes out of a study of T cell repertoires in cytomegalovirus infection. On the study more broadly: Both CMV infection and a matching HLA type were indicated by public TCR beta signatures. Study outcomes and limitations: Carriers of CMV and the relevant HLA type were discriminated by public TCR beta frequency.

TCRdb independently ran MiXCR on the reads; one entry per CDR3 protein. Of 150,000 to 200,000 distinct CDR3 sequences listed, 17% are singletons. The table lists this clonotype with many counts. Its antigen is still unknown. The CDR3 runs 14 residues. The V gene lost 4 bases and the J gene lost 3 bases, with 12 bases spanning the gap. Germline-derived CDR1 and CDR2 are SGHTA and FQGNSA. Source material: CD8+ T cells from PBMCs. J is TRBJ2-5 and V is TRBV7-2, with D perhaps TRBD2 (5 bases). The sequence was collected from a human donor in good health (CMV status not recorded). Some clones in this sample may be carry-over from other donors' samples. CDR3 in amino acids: CASSSGSVEETQYF. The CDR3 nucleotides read TGTGCCAGCAGCTCGGGGTCAGTCGAAGAGACCCAGTACTTC.